Included here is one T cell receptor beta chain sequence, with context. This entry is derived from a study of OX40 agonist ivuxolimab in advanced cancers. Study-wide context: Melanoma, hepatocellular carcinoma, head and neck or renal cell cancer occurred in dose-escalation patients.

Assay: immunoSEQ multiplex PCR; the TCRdb copy retains only in-frame clones and omits some. The sample comprises about 90,000 clones, around 90% of which are singletons, and less than 1.5% rests with the top ten. Losses at the gene ends were 7 bases for V and 7 bases for J; bases not matched to a gene: 6. Per the germline V gene, CDR1 is SEHNR and CDR2 is FQNEAQ (reference sequence). CDR3 length: 13 amino acids. This specimen consisted of CD4+ or CD8+ T cells sorted from blood, obtained in a trial of the OX40 agonist ivuxolimab. This sequence joins TRBV7-9 and TRBJ2-1; 8 nucleotides agree with TRBD2. This clonotype was sampled from an adult with an advanced solid tumor such as melanoma, head and neck, liver or kidney cancer. CDR3 region: CASTAGTRNEQFF. In nucleotides, the CDR3 is TGTGCCAGCACCGCGGGGACTAGAAATGAGCAGTTCTTC.